Presented here are 12 T cell receptor beta chains from one specimen sequenced in a study of T cell responses to AZD1222 COVID-19 vaccine (dated by TCRdb to the early 2020s). The sample's time point label is to be understood as: baseline before first vaccination. The sample's treatment or condition label, in plain terms: meningococcal conjugate vaccine given as trial control. To prepare the library, the immunoSEQ multiplex PCR assay was applied. In TCRdb, the immuneACCESS table is reduced to in-frame sequences with V and J assigned. These tables do not hold every clone; where another copy was compared, an unresolved V gene accounts for under half, and the others remain unexplained. Across this sample there are around 160,000 clones, with about 89% seen only once. About 3% of the sample is taken by the ten largest. The specimen was peripheral blood, collected on day 0 of MenACWY control vaccination. These receptors were obtained from an adult in good health.

This chain links TRBV7-3 with TRBJ2-6; 12 bases are a match to TRBD1. CDR3 length: 18 amino acids. The germline V gene encodes CDR1 SGHTA and CDR2 FQGTGA. After removal of 5 bases from V and 0 bases from J, the junction contained 5 bases not matched to a gene. For the CDR3, the DNA is TGTGCCAGCAGCCCCGGGACAGGGGGCTCCTCTGGGGCCAACGTCCTGACTTTC. Translating gives CASSPGTGGSSGANVLTF.

V usage is TRBV7-7 and J usage is TRBJ2-5; D is possibly TRBD2 (5 bases). V lost 10 bases to trimming and J lost 2 bases, with 14 bases between them. This CDR3 region has 13 residues. Germline V CDR1 and CDR2: SSHAT, FNYEAQ (reference sequence). CDR3 amino acids: CATGRREQETQYF. The CDR3 nucleotides are TGTGCCACGGGGAGAAGGGAACAAGAGACCCAGTACTTC.

The chain combines TRBV7-2 with TRBJ1-1, with D uncertain. Germline values: CDR1 SGHTA, CDR2 FQGNSA. The CDR3 spans 11 residues. Between the trimmed V and J ends, which lost 5 bases and 7 bases, there was a span of 8 bases. The CDR3 bases are TGTGCCAGCAGCCTTTACAGTGAAGCTTTCTTT. Protein: CASSLYSEAFF.

The genes are TRBV30 and TRBJ2-5; a weak D match, TRBD1 (5 bases). The germline V and J ends were trimmed by 2 bases and 8 bases, with 18 bases remaining between them. Germline values: CDR1 GTSNPN, CDR2 SVGIG (reference sequence). The CDR3 loop spans 14 amino acids. The chain's CDR3 is CAWSPSYGQGTQYF. The CDR3 region has the DNA TGTGCCTGGAGTCCTAGTTACGGGCAGGGAACCCAGTACTTC.

In this sample, this clone turned up once. The V and J genes are TRBV28 and TRBJ1-1; no clear D gene. Germline-derived CDR1 and CDR2 are MDHEN and SYDVKM. This CDR3 spans 15 amino acids. Trimming stripped 3 bases from V and 10 bases from J, with 21 bases between. CDR3 coding DNA: TGTGCCAGCAGTTTGTTGGTGGAGCCTAGAGCAGGAGCTTTCTTT. This gives the protein CASSLLVEPRAGAFF. The full variable domain, its missing parts supplied by reference TRBV28 and TRBJ1-1, is DVKVTQSSRYLVKRTGEKVFLECVQDMDHENMFWYRQDPGLGLRLIYFSYDVKMKEKGDIPEGYSVSREKKERFSLILESASTNQTSMYLCASSLLVEPRAGAFFGQGTRLTVV.

The chain is built from TRBV28 and TRBJ2-2; D not certain. Per the germline V gene, CDR1 is MDHEN and CDR2 is SYDVKM. The V gene lost 2 bases and the J gene lost 5 bases, with 6 bases spanning the gap. This CDR3 is built from 13 residues. The CDR3 region is CASSLIGTGELFF. CDR3 DNA sequence: TGTGCCAGCAGTTTAATTGGGACCGGGGAGCTGTTTTTT.

This rearrangement joins TRBV6-2 or TRBV6-3 to TRBJ2-5; D might be TRBD2 (6 bases). The CDR3 loop spans 17 amino acids. The V end was cut by 2 bases, the J end by 4 bases, with 20 bases between. Germline CDR1 MNHEY, CDR2 SVGEGT. The CDR3 reads CASSYKRAEGYRETQYF. The CDR3 coding sequence is TGTGCCAGCAGTTACAAGAGAGCGGAGGGTTATAGAGAGACCCAGTACTTC.

The rearrangement joins TRBV15 to TRBJ2-7, with D perhaps matching TRBD1 or TRBD2 (5 bases each). Trimming pared 4 bases from V and 3 bases from J, leaving 13 bases between. Germline V gene data show CDR1 as LNHNV and CDR2 as YYDKDF (reference sequence). This CDR3 comprises 14 residues. The CDR3 region has the DNA TGTGCCACCAGCACCCGGGACGGACTCTACGAGCAGTACTTC. Translating gives CATSTRDGLYEQYF.

The J gene is TRBJ1-1, the V gene TRBV19, with D uncertain. V was trimmed by 4 bases and J by 1 base, leaving 7 bases between them. CDR3 length: 13 amino acids. Germline V gene data show CDR1 as LNHDA and CDR2 as SQIVND (reference sequence). CDR3 sequence reads: CASSKVQNTEAFF. CDR3 in DNA: TGTGCCAGTAGTAAGGTTCAGAACACTGAAGCTTTCTTT.

The J gene is TRBJ2-7, the V gene TRBV18, with D perhaps assigned TRBD1 or TRBD2 (5 bases each). The ends were cut back, 3 bases at V and 3 bases at J, with 15 bases in the middle. The CDR3 is made up of 15 amino acids. From germline, CDR1 is KGHSH and CDR2 LQKENI. The CDR3 nucleotides read TGTGCCAGCTCACCTTTAAGGGACGGTGACTACGAGCAGTACTTC. It specifies CASSPLRDGDYEQYF.

J is TRBJ1-4 and V is TRBV3-1 (or the pseudogene TRBV3-2); no clear D. Trimming removed 1 base at V and 8 bases at J, with 5 bases between. The CDR3 length is 12 residues. The V gene's germline CDR1 is LGHDT and CDR2 YNNKEL (reference sequence). The CDR3 loop is CASSQAPEKLFF. CDR3 bases: TGTGCCAGCAGCCAAGCCCCAGAAAAACTGTTTTTT.

The chain employs TRBV27 and TRBJ1-4; D remains unclear. This CDR3 has 16 amino acids. V shed 1 base and J shed 8 bases, with 17 bases lying between them. Germline V gives CDR1 MNHEY, CDR2 SMNVEV (reference sequence). The CDR3 DNA follows: TGTGCCAGCAGTTTATACTATACAAGCGGGCGGGAAAAACTGTTTTTT. As protein: CASSLYYTSGREKLFF.